The 18 T cell receptor beta chains reported below all come from one sample, sequenced in a study of identical twins. Using its own MiXCR run on the 5' RACE reads, TCRdb lists one record per CDR3 protein. The repertoire includes about 730,000 distinct CDR3 sequences, around 20% of them detected once, and roughly 4.3% sits in the top ten. The same specimen was also included in a second study, on T cells expressing NK-cell markers.

Specimen: PBMCs. The receptors were gathered from a woman aged 18-29 years in good health.

This clonotype was seen only a few times. V gene TRBV12-3 or TRBV12-4 combines with J gene TRBJ2-4, with TRBD2 matching over 8 bases. The CDR3 runs to 16 residues. Trimming took 5 bases from V and 7 from J; bases not matched to a gene: 13. CDR3 in amino acids: CASSPPTGGPRNIQYF. The CDR3 nucleotides read TGTGCCAGCAGTCCACCTACGGGAGGGCCGCGGAACATTCAGTACTTC.

This clonotype was counted at least ten times. The chain uses TRBV29-1 and TRBJ2-1; D call uncertain. CDR3 length: 10 residues. Trimming removed 6 bases at V and 9 bases at J, with 9 bases between. In germline, CDR1 is SQVTM, CDR2 ANQGSEA. The CDR3 spells CSVRESEQFF. The CDR3 DNA reads TGCAGCGTAAGGGAAAGTGAGCAGTTCTTC.

In its sample, this clonotype was seen a few times. V gene TRBV20-1 combines with J gene TRBJ2-1; perhaps TRBD2 as D (6 bases). Germline CDR1 DFQATT, CDR2 SNEGSKA (reference sequence). The ends were cut back, 2 bases at V and 8 bases at J, with 13 bases in the middle. CDR3 length: 13 residues. The chain's CDR3 is CSARRYGSYEQFF. DNA for the CDR3: TGCAGTGCTAGACGGTACGGGAGCTATGAGCAGTTCTTC.

This sequence joins TRBV5-5 and TRBJ2-2, with D perhaps TRBD1 or TRBD2 (5 bases each). The V end lost 3 bases, the J end lost 5 bases, and 11 bases lay between the germline ends. CDR3 length: 14 amino acids. CDR1 SGHKS and CDR2 YYEKEE come from the germline V gene (reference sequence). Here the CDR3 reads CASSWDPGTGELFF. The CDR3 DNA sequence: TGTGCCAGCAGCTGGGACCCCGGGACCGGGGAGCTGTTTTTT.

This clonotype was detected only a few times. The chain combines TRBV5-1 with TRBJ1-4; 7 nucleotides align to TRBD1. CDR1 is SGHRS, CDR2 YFSETQ, per germline. This CDR3 spans 13 amino acids. The V and J ends lost 10 bases and 3 bases, in that order; junction bases with no gene match: 6. In DNA, the CDR3 is TGCGCCTCCCGGGGGACAGCTAATGAAAAACTGTTTTTT. It translates to CASRGTANEKLFF.

The chain joins TRBV6-1 to TRBJ2-3, with unresolved D. Germline CDR1 is MNHNS and CDR2 is SASEGT. Between the trimmed V and J ends, which lost 7 bases and 1 base, there was a span of 9 bases. CDR3 length equals 13 residues. As DNA, the CDR3 is TGTGCCAGCACCACGGGTCGCACAGATACGCAGTATTTT. This sequence encodes CASTTGRTDTQYF.

This clonotype was detected a few times. The chain recombines TRBV29-1 with TRBJ2-1, with 8 bases fitting TRBD2. Germline V lookup: CDR1 SQVTM, CDR2 ANQGSEA. The trim removed 6 bases at V and 9 bases at J, leaving 10 bases unmatched. The CDR3 runs to 13 residues. CDR3 in DNA: TGCAGCGTCTCCGGGACTAGTCCGGGTGAGCAGTTCTTC. Translating gives CSVSGTSPGEQFF.

This chain links TRBV29-1 with TRBJ2-7; 8 bases align to TRBD1. CDR1 and CDR2 from the germline V gene are SQVTM and ANQGSEA. After removal of 1 base from V and 5 bases from J, the junction contained 4 bases not matched to a gene. CDR3 length: 13 residues. The CDR3 coding sequence is TGCAGCGTTGAAGGGGGACAGGCCGACGAGCAGTACTTC. Its protein product is CSVEGGQADEQYF.

This clonotype was recorded at least ten times. The chain is built from TRBV5-1 and TRBJ2-1; 12 bases agree with TRBD2. The length of the CDR3 is 15 residues. Losses at the gene ends were 6 bases for V and 6 bases for J; bases not matched to a gene: 7. Germline CDR1 reads SGHRS; CDR2 reads YFSETQ. The DNA for the CDR3 is TGCGCCAGCACCCCTCTAGCGGGGGGGATCAATGAGCAGTTCTTC. Translation: CASTPLAGGINEQFF. Variable domain in full (rest from reference TRBV5-1 and TRBJ2-1): KAGVTQTPRYLIKTRGQQVTLSCSPISGHRSVSWYQQTPGQGLQFLFEYFSETQRNKGNFPGRFSGRQFSNSRSEMNVSTLELGDSALYLCASTPLAGGINEQFFGPGTRLTVL.

The CDR3 region has the DNA TGTGCCAGCAACCAGGAAGGCACAGATACGCAGTATTTT. This translates into CASNQEGTDTQYF. V is TRBV7-2 and J is TRBJ2-3; no clear D. Germline CDR1 reads SGHTA; CDR2 reads FQGNSA. This CDR3 has 13 amino acids. V was cut by 7 bases and J by 1 base, with 9 bases left in between.

This clonotype was observed at least ten times. The chain recombines TRBV29-1 with TRBJ2-1; 8 bases agree with TRBD2. The CDR3 consists of 15 residues. V shed 0 bases, J shed 10 bases, and the junction held 11 bases outside the gene matches. The germline gives CDR1 SQVTM, CDR2 ANQGSEA. CDR3 nucleotides: TGCAGCGTTGAAGACCAAGCGGGAGCTCGTGAGGAGCAGTTCTTC. It specifies CSVEDQAGAREEQFF.

This chain uses TRBV29-1 with TRBJ2-2, with D unresolved. The CDR3 spans 15 residues. With 1 base removed from V and 1 base from J, the gap between germline ends came to 10 bases. Germline loops: CDR1 SQVTM, CDR2 ANQGSEA. The DNA for the CDR3 is TGCAGCGTTGAAGGCGGTCACATGAACACCGGGGAGCTGTTTTTT. Translated, it gives CSVEGGHMNTGELFF.

This chain links TRBV5-4 with TRBJ2-1; TRBD1 matches at 8 bases. The germline gives CDR1 SGHNT, CDR2 YYREEE (reference sequence). The V gene end was trimmed by 4 bases and the J gene end by 2 bases; junction bases not matched to a gene: 5. CDR3 length: 15 amino acids. The DNA for the CDR3 is TGTGCCAGCAGCCCGACAGGGGATGCCTACAATGAGCAGTTCTTC. Protein: CASSPTGDAYNEQFF.

This clonotype has at least ten counts. The CDR3 DNA is TGTGCCATCAGTGGACCGGGAGGGGGTCAATCGCCCCAGTACTTC. Its protein is CAISGPGGGQSPQYF. The chain recombines TRBV10-3 with TRBJ2-5; 8 bases map to TRBD2. V dropped 4 bases and J dropped 9; count of bases not matched to a gene: 13. Germline assignment: CDR1 ENHRY and CDR2 SYGVKD. The CDR3 totals 15 residues.

The chain combines TRBV5-5 with TRBJ2-7; 7 nucleotides agree with TRBD1. Germline CDR1 SGHKS, CDR2 YYEKEE (reference sequence). V lost 5 bases, J lost 3 bases, and 8 bases stayed unmatched. This CDR3 region has 14 residues. The CDR3 coding sequence is TGTGCCAGCAGACCATGGGACAGCCGCTACGAGCAGTACTTC. Its translation is CASRPWDSRYEQYF.

This clonotype appeared a few times. The J gene is TRBJ1-1, the V gene TRBV5-1; D remains unclear. The germline V gene has CDR1 SGHRS and CDR2 YFSETQ. The CDR3 length is 15 residues. Between the trimmed V and J ends, which lost 0 bases and 0 bases, there was a span of 9 bases. CDR3 protein: CASSLASQLNTEAFF. CDR3 sequence (DNA): TGCGCCAGCAGCTTGGCCTCACAGCTGAACACTGAAGCTTTCTTT.

The V call is TRBV4-1, the J call TRBJ1-6; no clear D. Trimming took 1 base from V and 1 from J, leaving 14 bases between them. Germline values: CDR1 MGHRA, CDR2 YSYEKL. The CDR3 extends over 18 amino acids. The CDR3 coding sequence is TGCGCCAGCAGCCAAGGGCCCGACGTTAGGTCCTATAATTCACCCCTCCACTTT. It translates to CASSQGPDVRSYNSPLHF.

This chain links TRBV4-3 with TRBJ1-5; no reliable D call. The CDR3 consists of 14 residues. Germline V lookup: CDR1 LGHNA, CDR2 YSLEER. Deletions cut 0 bases from V and 7 bases from J, with 10 bases between. CDR3 coding DNA: TGCGCCAGCAGCCAAGATGGGCGGAGACAGCCCCAGCATTTT. Its protein is CASSQDGRRQPQHF.